The rows below give T cell receptor beta chains drawn from one sample of a study of blood T cells in healthy people across ages. TCRdb processed the 5' RACE reads anew with MiXCR; each CDR3 protein has one entry. This table has about 580,000 distinct CDR3 sequences, about 45% appearing once. Sequenced material: blood. These receptors were collected from a man aged 80 or over in good health. Each CDR3 is given with its conserved first and last residue. The order of the fields is D gene, V gene, J gene, CDR3 protein. D genes are given only for firm matches.

D: NA; V: TRBV29-1; J: TRBJ1-4; CDR3: CSARTDDYEKLFF
D: TRBD1; V: TRBV6-6; J: TRBJ1-2; CDR3: CASSPGQGARGYTF
D: NA; V: TRBV7-9; J: TRBJ2-2; CDR3: CASSLAAVDTGELFF
D: TRBD1; V: TRBV7-8; J: TRBJ2-6; CDR3: CASSLRDRADSGANVLTF
D: NA; V: TRBV21-1; J: TRBJ1-2; CDR3: CASSKWDRDNHGYTF
D: NA; V: TRBV25-1; J: TRBJ2-3; CDR3: CASRGALNTDTQYF
D: NA; V: TRBV4-1; J: TRBJ2-7; CDR3: CASSQQGSGQYF
D: TRBD1; V: TRBV12-3/TRBV12-4; J: TRBJ2-7; CDR3: CASRHGQVSSYEQYF
D: NA; V: TRBV5-1; J: TRBJ2-7; CDR3: CASSYTPGEYEQYF
D: NA; V: TRBV7-9; J: TRBJ1-2; CDR3: CASSRDVYGYTF
D: NA; V: TRBV28; J: TRBJ2-1; CDR3: CASILGPGNNEQFF
D: TRBD2; V: TRBV5-1; J: TRBJ2-4; CDR3: CASSLSGGLAGGSAKNIQYF
D: NA; V: TRBV12-3/TRBV12-4; J: TRBJ1-2; CDR3: CASSFRGQGYTF
D: NA; V: TRBV7-9; J: TRBJ1-4; CDR3: CASSLEAGATNEKLFF
D: NA; V: TRBV18; J: TRBJ2-7; CDR3: CASSSSQGSAYEQYF
D: TRBD1; V: TRBV27; J: TRBJ1-2; CDR3: CASSSHATGATYGYTF
D: NA; V: TRBV20-1; J: TRBJ2-7; CDR3: CSARVFPGYEQYF
D: TRBD2; V: TRBV9; J: TRBJ2-1; CDR3: CASSVRTSGGLDEQFF
D: TRBD1; V: TRBV20-1; J: TRBJ1-1; CDR3: CSARPQGRGMSTNTEAFF
D: TRBD2; V: TRBV3-1; J: TRBJ2-2; CDR3: CASSQRTSGGPNTGELFF
D: NA; V: TRBV2; J: TRBJ2-1; CDR3: CASAPPSRVINEQFF
D: NA; V: TRBV6-5; J: TRBJ1-1; CDR3: CASSYRHSNTEAFF
D: NA; V: TRBV10-3; J: TRBJ2-1; CDR3: CAIFTPGAYNEQFF
D: NA; V: TRBV11-2; J: TRBJ2-7; CDR3: CASSLDGGGGSYEQYF
D: NA; V: TRBV6-6; J: TRBJ1-1; CDR3: CASSHPVGVNTEAFF
D: NA; V: TRBV13; J: TRBJ2-1; CDR3: CASSLGRENYNEQFF
D: TRBD2; V: TRBV7-2; J: TRBJ2-5; CDR3: CASSLAGGGAFETQYF
D: NA; V: TRBV2; J: TRBJ2-4; CDR3: CASSEGGRDIQYF
D: NA; V: TRBV5-1; J: TRBJ2-1; CDR3: CASSFQRLLDEQFF
D: NA; V: TRBV6-2/TRBV6-3; J: TRBJ2-5; CDR3: CASSLPTGQTIQETQYF
D: NA; V: TRBV6-6; J: TRBJ2-7; CDR3: CASSYSMPAVGAYEQYF
D: NA; V: TRBV6-2/TRBV6-3; J: TRBJ1-1; CDR3: CASSYTVGTEAFF
D: NA; V: TRBV7-2; J: TRBJ2-1; CDR3: CASSVGVGGWGEQFF
D: NA; V: TRBV11-1; J: TRBJ1-6; CDR3: CASSSQRGPSSPLHF
D: NA; V: TRBV6-2/TRBV6-3; J: TRBJ2-3; CDR3: CASSYPDTQYF
D: TRBD1; V: TRBV5-1; J: TRBJ2-3; CDR3: CASSFTGQGSTDTQYF
D: TRBD1; V: TRBV30; J: TRBJ2-3; CDR3: CAWSHRGQVTDTQYF
D: NA; V: TRBV10-3; J: TRBJ2-2; CDR3: CAVSSREATGELFF
D: TRBD2; V: TRBV3-1; J: TRBJ2-7; CDR3: CASSQDSGGSPHEQYF
D: NA; V: TRBV3-1; J: NA; CDR3: CARSQTGALDEQYF
D: NA; V: TRBV7-9; J: TRBJ2-7; CDR3: CASSSTMTGHYEQYF
D: NA; V: TRBV29-1; J: TRBJ2-1; CDR3: CSVGGYNEQFF
D: NA; V: TRBV7-9; J: TRBJ1-1; CDR3: CASSLLTTTEAFF
D: NA; V: TRBV21-1; J: TRBJ2-6; CDR3: CASSKKDPSGANVLTF
D: TRBD2; V: TRBV29-1; J: TRBJ2-1; CDR3: CSVRRLALAGVGSGQFF
D: NA; V: TRBV6-6; J: TRBJ1-5; CDR3: CASSSPGSALSNQPQHF
D: TRBD1; V: TRBV9; J: TRBJ2-5; CDR3: CASSVHPLRQGGETQYF
D: TRBD1; V: TRBV4-2; J: TRBJ2-7; CDR3: CASSQGTPRDRGSYEQYF
D: NA; V: TRBV12-3/TRBV12-4; J: TRBJ1-1; CDR3: CASSTVNTEAFF
D: TRBD1; V: TRBV6-1; J: TRBJ1-1; CDR3: CAIQTGPEAFF
D: TRBD1; V: TRBV5-5; J: TRBJ2-5; CDR3: CASSYRDRGQQETQYF
D: NA; V: TRBV6-2/TRBV6-3; J: TRBJ2-1; CDR3: CASNVAGLQWEQFF
D: NA; V: TRBV12-3/TRBV12-4; J: TRBJ2-6; CDR3: CASSRRNSGANVLTF
D: NA; V: TRBV12-3/TRBV12-4; J: TRBJ2-7; CDR3: CASSSTGSPTYEQYF
D: TRBD1; V: TRBV29-1; J: TRBJ1-1; CDR3: CSALRQGLNTEAFF
D: TRBD2; V: TRBV29-1; J: TRBJ2-3; CDR3: CIVTREGRADTQYF
D: NA; V: TRBV3-1; J: TRBJ2-1; CDR3: CASSQERTSGYNEQFF
D: TRBD1; V: TRBV10-2; J: TRBJ2-2; CDR3: CASTGQGYLGNTGELFF